These 31 T cell receptor beta chains originate from one sample sequenced in a study of blood T cell repertoires in COVID-19. Profiled with immunoSEQ multiplex PCR; TCRdb holds only in-frame clones, not every one. Among about 77,000 clones listed, about 88% were seen once. The sample consisted of peripheral blood. The receptor set was obtained from a woman aged 80 or over with active or convalescent COVID-19.

The chain recombines TRBV7-2 with TRBJ2-7; 9 bases line up with TRBD1. The germline CDR1 and CDR2 sequences are SGHTA and FQGNSA. The CDR3 is 16 residues long. V lost 5 bases and J lost 5; bases outside the gene matches: 13. The CDR3 spells CASSLIGTGNRHEQYF. CDR3 sequence (DNA): TGTGCCAGCAGCCTAATCGGGACAGGGAATCGCCACGAGCAGTACTTC.

The chain links TRBV9 to TRBJ2-7; 9 bases are a match to TRBD2. The CDR3 length is 13 residues. CDR1 is SGDLS, CDR2 YYNGEE, per germline. V shed 4 bases, J shed 5 bases, and the junction held 4 bases outside the gene matches. CDR3 in amino acids: CASSPWTSDEQYF. CDR3 DNA sequence: TGTGCCAGCAGCCCATGGACTAGCGACGAGCAGTACTTC.

V and J are TRBV19 and TRBJ2-7, with 7 positions matching TRBD1. There are 14 residues in the CDR3. J was trimmed by 1 base and V by 5 bases; bases with no gene match: 5. CDR1 is LNHDA and CDR2 is SQIVND in the germline V gene (reference sequence). DNA of the CDR3: TGTGCCAGTAGTCCCTGGACAGGATCCTACGAGCAGTACTTC. Amino acid sequence: CASSPWTGSYEQYF.

This clone has a single count. The V and J genes are TRBV5-1 and TRBJ1-2; D not certain. Looked up from germline, CDR1 is SGHRS and CDR2 is YFSETQ. The CDR3 covers 15 residues. Trimming stripped 4 bases from V and 3 bases from J, with 16 bases between. CDR3 region: CASSPSAGGYYGYTF. Written as DNA, the CDR3 is TGCGCCAGCAGCCCATCGGCGGGCGGCTACTATGGCTACACCTTC.

The chain carries TRBV7-3 and TRBJ1-5, with TRBD1 as a possible D gene (6 bases). The germline V gene has CDR1 SGHTA and CDR2 FQGTGA. This CDR3 has 14 amino acids. V shed 3 bases and J shed 6 bases, with 12 bases lying between them. The CDR3 DNA is TGTGCCAGCAGCTTGGCGGGGGCGGGTCAGCCCCAGCATTTT. It translates to CASSLAGAGQPQHF.

V and J are TRBV21-1 and TRBJ1-5. TRBV21-1 is classified as a pseudogene. This CDR3 has 15 amino acids. The CDR3 region is CASSKGLYGNQPQHF. DNA of the CDR3: TGTGCCAGCAGCAAAGGCCTCTATGGCAATCAGCCCCAGCATTTT.

The chain combines TRBV2 with TRBJ2-7; 15 nucleotides agree with TRBD2. The ends lost 6 bases at V and 3 bases at J; junction bases unmatched: 9. Per germline, CDR1 SNHLY and CDR2 FYNNEI. CDR3 length: 17 residues. For the CDR3, the DNA is TGTGCCAGCAGGGCAGGGACTAGCGGGGGGTTCTACTACGAGCAGTACTTC. It is translated as CASRAGTSGGFYYEQYF. The full variable domain, rest sourced from reference TRBV2 and TRBJ2-7, is EPEVTQTPSHQVTQMGQEVILRCVPISNHLYFYWYRQILGQKVEFLVSFYNNEISEKSEIFDDQFSVERPDGSNFTLKIRSTKLEDSAMYFCASRAGTSGGFYYEQYFGPGTRLTVT.

The chain joins TRBV6-5 to TRBJ2-1; maybe TRBD2 (6 bases). V was trimmed by 6 bases and J by 3 bases, leaving 6 bases between them. The CDR3 totals 12 residues. Per the germline V gene, CDR1 is MNHEY and CDR2 is SVGAGI. CDR3 nucleotide sequence: TGTGCCAGCAGGCGGGGCTACAATGAGCAGTTCTTC. Its protein product is CASRRGYNEQFF.

This chain links TRBV4-2 with TRBJ2-3; perhaps TRBD1 as D (5 bases). Trimming took off 1 base at V and 4 bases at J, with 15 bases between the two ends. This CDR3 is built from 16 residues. Germline lookup yields CDR1 LGHNA and CDR2 YNFKEQ. CDR3 in DNA: TGTGCCAGCAGCCAAGGACAGATAAATCCCCCAGATACGCAGTATTTT. Residues: CASSQGQINPPDTQYF.

The chain employs TRBV7-3 and TRBJ1-2, with 7 bases identical to TRBD1. V lost 2 bases and J lost 4; bases outside the gene matches: 7. The V gene's germline CDR1 is SGHTA and CDR2 FQGTGA. This CDR3 has 15 residues. CDR3: CASSLGTADTYGYTF. CDR3 nucleotides: TGTGCCAGCAGCTTAGGGACAGCAGACACCTATGGCTACACCTTC.

The chain is built from TRBV5-8 and TRBJ2-5; a possible D gene is TRBD2 (5 bases). The germline V and J ends were trimmed by 0 bases and 4 bases, with 22 bases remaining between them. This CDR3 contains 18 residues. Per germline, CDR1 SGHTS and CDR2 YDEGEE. CDR3 sequence reads: CASSLAISGLGIGETQYF. In DNA, the CDR3 is TGTGCCAGCAGCTTGGCCATTTCAGGACTTGGGATCGGAGAGACCCAGTACTTC. The complete variable domain, with remaining parts taken from reference TRBV5-8 and TRBJ2-5, reads EAGVTQSPTHLIKTRGQQATLRCSPISGHTSVYWYQQALGLGLQFLLWYDEGEERNRGNFPPRFSGRQFPNYSSELNVNALELEDSALYLCASSLAISGLGIGETQYFGPGTRLLVL.

The CDR3 is CATSRDTGGYGYTF. In nucleotides, the CDR3 is TGTGCCACCAGCAGAGATACCGGTGGCTATGGCTACACCTTC. The chain recombines TRBV15 with TRBJ1-2; D uncertain. CDR1 is LNHNV and CDR2 is YYDKDF in the germline V gene (reference sequence). The length of the CDR3 is 14 residues. V gave up 0 bases and J gave up 4 bases, with 9 bases separating them.

The chain employs TRBV30 and TRBJ1-6; no firm D call. The V gene lost 3 bases and the J gene lost 4 bases, with 10 bases spanning the gap. From germline, CDR1 is GTSNPN and CDR2 SVGIG (reference sequence). CDR3 length equals 14 residues. CDR3: CAWSPRGYNSPLHF. The CDR3 nucleotides read TGTGCCTGGAGCCCACGGGGTTATAATTCACCCCTCCACTTT. The full variable domain, completed using reference TRBV30 and TRBJ1-6, is SQTIHQWPATLVQPVGSPLSLECTVEGTSNPNLYWYRQAAGRGLQLLFYSVGIGQISSEVPQNLSASRPQDRQFILSSKKLLLSDSGFYLCAWSPRGYNSPLHFGNGTRLTVT.

V gene TRBV6-5 combines with J gene TRBJ1-1; D is perhaps TRBD1 (5 bases). V dropped 6 bases and J dropped 0 bases, with 8 bases sitting between them. CDR1 and CDR2 from the germline V gene are MNHEY and SVGAGI. The CDR3 has 13 amino acids. The CDR3 loop is CASRRTMNTEAFF. The DNA of the CDR3 is TGTGCCAGCAGGCGGACAATGAACACTGAAGCTTTCTTT.

This clone was observed once. The chain joins TRBV12-3 or TRBV12-4 to TRBJ2-1; 8 bases align to TRBD1. The CDR3 has 13 residues. Trimming cost V 3 bases and J 15 bases; bases outside gene matches: 10. This CDR3 reads CASSFSRVDRGFF. Here the CDR3 DNA reads TGTGCCAGCAGTTTTTCCAGGGTCGACAGGGGGTTCTTC.

CDR3 in amino acids: CASSYSTEGAQPQHF. CDR3 sequence (DNA): TGTGCCAGCAGTTACTCGACGGAGGGGGCTCAGCCCCAGCATTTT. The chain has TRBV6-5 and TRBJ1-5; 7 nucleotides agree with TRBD1. V gave up 0 bases and J gave up 6 bases; unmatched junction bases: 5. Germline CDR1 is MNHEY and CDR2 is SVGAGI. This CDR3 is built from 15 residues.

The chain joins TRBV15 to TRBJ1-4; 9 bases align to TRBD1. The CDR3 loop spans 14 amino acids. CDR1 is LNHNV, CDR2 YYDKDF, per germline (reference sequence). The junction had 6 bases not matched to a gene; V was cut back by 5 bases and J by 8 bases. The CDR3 here is CATSEGTGWEKLFF. The CDR3 region has the DNA TGTGCCACCAGCGAGGGGACAGGGTGGGAAAAACTGTTTTTT.

V and J are TRBV21-1 and TRBJ2-7; TRBD1, the D gene given by the table, was not confirmed from the DNA. TRBV21-1 is a pseudogene locus. The CDR3 extends over 13 amino acids. For the CDR3, the DNA is TGTGCCAGCAGTCCGGACAGTTCCTACGAGCAGTACTTC. Its translation is CASSPDSSYEQYF.

This chain joins TRBV3-1 (or the pseudogene TRBV3-2) and TRBJ1-2; no clear D gene. CDR3 length equals 13 residues. Looked up from germline, CDR1 is LGHDT and CDR2 is YNNKEL (reference sequence). With 0 bases removed from V and 4 bases from J, the gap between germline ends came to 6 bases. The CDR3 region has the DNA TGTGCCAGCAGCCAAGATGGGCGCTATGGCTACACCTTC. Translation: CASSQDGRYGYTF.

The chain carries TRBV7-6 and TRBJ2-5; 12 bases align to TRBD2. The CDR3 sequence is 16 residues long. The germline V gene has CDR1 SGHVS and CDR2 FNYEAQ. Losses at the gene ends were 7 bases for V and 4 bases for J; bases not matched to a gene: 10. The CDR3 DNA sequence: TGTGCCAGCACCATGACTAGCGGGGGACTCTTAGAGACCCAGTACTTC. Translating gives CASTMTSGGLLETQYF.

The chain is built from TRBV28 and TRBJ1-2; 9 bases are shared with TRBD1. Germline CDR1 and CDR2: MDHEN and SYDVKM. Trimming cost V 5 bases and J 7 bases; bases outside gene matches: 11. This CDR3 is 15 amino acids long. This chain's CDR3 is CASSSYTGTGSGYTF. The DNA for the CDR3 is TGTGCCAGCAGTAGCTATACCGGGACAGGGAGTGGCTACACCTTC.

This chain joins TRBV4-2 and TRBJ1-6, with TRBD1 matching 9 bases. This CDR3 has 17 residues. The trim removed 5 bases at V and 8 bases at J, leaving 13 bases unmatched. Germline assignment: CDR1 LGHNA and CDR2 YNFKEQ. CDR3 protein: CASSRKGTGKFDSPLHF. The CDR3 coding sequence is TGTGCCAGCAGCAGAAAGGGGACAGGGAAATTCGATTCACCCCTCCACTTT.

This chain links TRBV2 with TRBJ2-5; 8 nucleotides agree with TRBD1. There are 15 residues in the CDR3. Germline V CDR1 and CDR2: SNHLY, FYNNEI. V gave up 4 bases and J gave up 5 bases; unmatched junction bases: 9. CDR3 residues: CASSVRTGFGETQYF. In DNA form, the CDR3 reads TGTGCCAGCAGTGTCAGGACAGGGTTTGGGGAGACCCAGTACTTC.

The CDR3 spells CASSLTQGPTGELFF. The CDR3 bases are TGTGCCAGCAGCCTAACACAGGGGCCGACCGGGGAGCTGTTTTTT. V gene TRBV7-9 combines with J gene TRBJ2-2, with 7 bases that match TRBD1. The CDR3 loop spans 15 amino acids. Germline CDR1 SEHNR, CDR2 FQNEAQ (reference sequence). V was pared by 5 bases and J by 5 bases, with 8 bases of the junction left unmatched.

The chain is built from TRBV7-9 and TRBJ1-1; 7 nucleotides line up with TRBD1. Germline CDR1 SEHNR, CDR2 FQNEAQ (reference sequence). J was trimmed by 1 base and V by 4 bases; bases with no gene match: 6. The CDR3 loop spans 15 amino acids. This chain's CDR3 is CASSYWTGGNTEAFF. CDR3 sequence (DNA): TGTGCCAGCAGCTATTGGACAGGCGGGAACACTGAAGCTTTCTTT.

CDR3 in DNA: TGTGCCAGCACCGGACAGGGGGGAAACATTCAGTACTTC. This codes for CASTGQGGNIQYF. J is TRBJ2-4 and V is TRBV6-5; 10 bases are a match to TRBD1. From germline, CDR1 is MNHEY and CDR2 SVGAGI. The CDR3 is made up of 13 amino acids. The V gene end was trimmed by 7 bases and the J gene end by 6 bases; junction bases not matched to a gene: 3.

This clone was detected only once. The chain employs TRBV19 and TRBJ2-7; the match to TRBD1 covers 7 bases. V was pared by 6 bases and J by 2 bases, with 4 bases of the junction left unmatched. This CDR3 contains 13 residues. From germline, CDR1 is LNHDA and CDR2 SQIVND (reference sequence). CDR3 amino acids: CASRDRITYEQYF. CDR3 nucleotides: TGTGCCAGTAGGGACAGGATAACCTACGAGCAGTACTTC.

V and J are TRBV6-4 and TRBJ1-1; D not certain. Between the trimmed V and J ends, which lost 4 bases and 2 bases, there was a span of 8 bases. Germline CDR1 MRHNA, CDR2 SNTAGT. The CDR3 spans 13 residues. CDR3 sequence (DNA): TGTGCCAGCAGTGTCCGGTTCAACACTGAAGCTTTCTTT. This translates into CASSVRFNTEAFF.

The chain uses TRBV4-1 and TRBJ2-7; no reliable D call. The ends were cut back, 0 bases at V and 3 bases at J, with 6 bases in the middle. This CDR3 comprises 13 residues. Per germline, CDR1 MGHRA and CDR2 YSYEKL. The CDR3 coding sequence is TGCGCCAGCAGCCAAGATTCAGGCTACGAGCAGTACTTC. Translation gives CASSQDSGYEQYF.

This chain connects TRBV19 to TRBJ2-1; 10 bases fit TRBD2. J lost 7 bases, V lost 10 bases, and 7 bases had no gene match. Germline V gives CDR1 LNHDA, CDR2 SQIVND (reference sequence). CDR3 length equals 13 residues. CDR3 bases: TGTGCCATTGCTAGCGGGGGCAGGAATGAGCAGTTCTTC. Amino acid sequence: CAIASGGRNEQFF.

This chain links TRBV6-5 with TRBJ1-1; 9 bases map to TRBD1. This CDR3 is built from 16 residues. The V and J ends lost 4 bases and 0 bases, in that order; junction bases with no gene match: 6. In germline, CDR1 is MNHEY, CDR2 SVGAGI. This CDR3 reads CASSLTGGTVNTEAFF. In nucleotides, the CDR3 is TGTGCCAGCAGTTTGACAGGGGGGACCGTGAACACTGAAGCTTTCTTT.